Reported below is one TCR beta chain. Sequencing used immunoSEQ multiplex PCR; TCRdb keeps in-frame clones, though not all of them. The data hold about 140,000 clones, with roughly 90% observed a single time. The data were taken from a study of control samples from healthy donors and cancer patients. Germline assignment: CDR1 MDHEN and CDR2 SYDVKM. The CDR3 runs to 12 residues. Trimming shortened V by 6 bases and J by 6 bases, and 8 bases separated the two germline ends. The sample taken for sequencing was blood. The V gene is TRBV28, the J gene TRBJ2-2; D tentatively reads TRBD1 or TRBD2 (5 bases each). The source of this sequence is a man aged 25-40 years in good health. The chain's CDR3 is CASRGVPGELFF. DNA of the CDR3: TGTGCCAGCAGGGGGGTTCCCGGGGAGCTGTTTTTT. Looking up the rest from reference TRBV28 and TRBJ2-2 gives the full variable domain: DVKVTQSSRYLVKRTGEKVFLECVQDMDHENMFWYRQDPGLGLRLIYFSYDVKMKEKGDIPEGYSVSREKKERFSLILESASTNQTSMYLCASRGVPGELFFGEGSRLTVL.